The source of this T cell receptor (beta chain) is a study of shared T cell receptors in the human thymus (dated by TCRdb to about 2021). At the level of the whole study: The study examined how self-reactive, shared T-cell receptor alpha chains are generated in the human thymus.

Via the germline V gene (reference sequence), CDR1 is MNHEY and CDR2 SMNVEV. Ends trimmed: V by 1 base, J by 4 bases; bases unmatched to a gene: 5. From cysteine to phenylalanine, the CDR3 is 16 amino acids long. Only CDR3 DNA remains: 48 bases, in frame from the first base. Libraries were made using the immunoSEQ multiplex PCR assay. TCRdb took over this immuneACCESS table, retaining in-frame rearrangements with V and J assigned. Such tables are incomplete; in checked studies, under half of the missing clones stem from an unresolved V gene, and the remainder is unexplained. This sample lists 500,000 to 750,000 clones; roughly 90% were detected once. Clones ranked in the top ten supply 0.0095% to 0.013% of the sample. This clone was detected only once. No cognate antigen has been identified for it. Base quality data are lacking; no much larger clone is found one base away. The same data also contributed to another study, on human thymus T cells. As the second publication notes: In Finland, the donors were immunologically healthy infants who were having open corrective cardiac surgery for congenital heart defects. The thymus tissue came from surgical resects taken out during corrective cardiac surgery. Usage of V and J gene segments appeared to be biased in both the thymic and the peripheral blood repertoires. According to the related research, thymic TCR repertoires were highly overlapping among unrelated individuals. The study used fewer than ten infant thymus samples plus four related peripheral blood samples to characterize TCR alpha and beta repertoires. The infant donors were about 7 to 250 days old, and the cohort included six or seven males and a couple of females. Thymocytes were mechanically released from the tissue and were stored as pellets of roughly 9-33 million cells at -70 degrees C. A QIAsymphony instrument was used to extract genomic DNA from the frozen cell pellets. The immunoSEQ multiplex PCR assay was used to amplify the TCRB and TCRAD loci from a standardized amount of quality-controlled genomic DNA. Amplicons spanned the V(D)J region at a length sufficient to cover the CDR3 and identify V and J genes. Through the commercial immunoSEQ service, the amplicons were sequenced on an Illumina platform. Corrections for primer bias and sequencing errors followed previously described methods, while TCRAD and TCRB definitions were based on the IMGT database. Analysis of the repertoires was done with immunoSEQ Analyzer 3.0 and VDJTools and included basic statistics, V/J segment usage, diversity estimates, rarefaction and pairwise overlap. Diversity was estimated with Chao1, ChaoE, Efron-Thisted, Shannon and inverse Simpson indices, and also on datasets down-sampled to the smallest sample. Repertoire overlap was determined by strict matching of CDR3 nucleotide sequence, V gene and J gene, and Jaccard-based multidimensional scaling clustering was applied. Thymus samples yielded on average around 850,000 unique TCRB clonotypes, compared with 70,000 to 85,000 from blood samples.

The chain uses TRBV27 and TRBJ2-7, and TRBD1 matches 12 of the central bases. Material for sequencing was thymocytes. The clonotype was recovered from a boy under three years old with a congenital heart defect. Donor details come from another sample of the same person, matched by shared clones. The CDR3 sequence is CASSLFGTGGRYEQYF. The DNA sequence follows: TGTGCCAGCAGTTTATTCGGGACAGGGGGCAGGTACGAGCAGTACTTC.